The clone carrying this TCR beta chain was observed once. This record comes from a study of blood T cell repertoires in COVID-19. This CDR3 contains 14 residues. CDR1 is SGHAT and CDR2 is FQNNGV in the germline V gene. The J segment lost 6 bases and the V segment lost 7 bases, leaving 12 bases of the junction unmatched. In the original processing: Reference gene primer amplification gave nucleated cell count estimates. Assay used: immunoSEQ multiplex PCR; TCRdb lists only in-frame clones, some missing. The DNA gave D and trimming, while V, J and clone size come from that table. The sample holds fewer than 350,000 clones, around 88% seen once.

The TCR was taken from a woman between 40 and 50 years old who had recovered from COVID-19. The chain is built from TRBV11-2 and TRBJ2-7; TRBD2 agrees at 7 bases. Sequencing was performed on PBMCs or T cells enriched from blood (not recorded which). The CDR3 DNA is TGTGCCAGCACCTTTCGGCGGGAGAGTGTCGAGCAGTACTTC. It codes for CASTFRRESVEQYF.